A selection of T cell receptor beta chains follows, all from one sample in a study of beta chain features in type 1 diabetes. Using immunoSEQ multiplex PCR, the repertoire was profiled, and TCRdb retains in-frame clones only, with some absent. This table holds about 30,000 clones, 56% found once. What was sequenced was Tregs from blood. The receptors here all came from a woman aged 18-35 years with type 1 diabetes. The CDR3 runs from the conserved cysteine through the conserved F or W. A D gene is named only where the DNA matches it firmly. Size values are once, few and many counts, or a class for expanded clones, and some rows have none.

v_gene: TRBV29-1; d_gene: TRBD1; abundance: few; j_gene: TRBJ1-1; CDR3aa: CSASGGMNTEAFF; CDR3nt: TGCAGCGCGTCAGGGGGGATGAACACTGAAGCTTTCTTT
v_gene: TRBV19; d_gene: .; abundance: .; j_gene: TRBJ2-3; CDR3aa: CASRSSDADTQYF; CDR3nt: TGTGCCAGTAGGTCTAGCGACGCAGATACGCAGTATTTT
v_gene: TRBV27; d_gene: .; abundance: .; j_gene: TRBJ2-7; CDR3aa: CASSQQGGSYEQYF; CDR3nt: TGTGCCAGCAGTCAACAGGGGGGGTCCTACGAGCAGTACTTC
v_gene: TRBV7-9; d_gene: TRBD2; abundance: .; j_gene: TRBJ2-1; CDR3aa: CASSLGQGLAGEKQFF; CDR3nt: TGTGCCAGCAGCTTAGGACAGGGACTAGCGGGAGAGAAGCAGTTCTTC
v_gene: TRBV18; d_gene: TRBD1; abundance: few; j_gene: TRBJ1-2; CDR3aa: CASSPPKQGAGGYTF; CDR3nt: TGTGCCAGCTCACCACCTAAACAGGGGGCCGGAGGCTACACCTTC
v_gene: TRBV7-9; d_gene: .; abundance: .; j_gene: TRBJ1-2; CDR3aa: CASSPRASLGDYGYTF; CDR3nt: TGTGCCAGCAGCCCCAGGGCCTCCCTAGGGGACTATGGCTACACCTTC
v_gene: TRBV9; d_gene: TRBD1; abundance: .; j_gene: TRBJ1-1; CDR3aa: CASSAKDRGKAFF; CDR3nt: TGTGCCAGCAGCGCCAAGGACAGGGGGAAAGCTTTCTTT
v_gene: TRBV19; d_gene: TRBD1; abundance: .; j_gene: TRBJ1-5; CDR3aa: CASSRGQGVNQPQHF; CDR3nt: TGTGCCAGTAGTAGGGGACAGGGGGTCAATCAGCCCCAGCATTTT
v_gene: TRBV6-1; d_gene: .; abundance: .; j_gene: TRBJ1-5; CDR3aa: CASIGQLYSNQPQHF; CDR3nt: TGTGCCAGCATTGGGCAGCTCTATAGCAATCAGCCCCAGCATTTT
v_gene: TRBV19; d_gene: TRBD2; abundance: few; j_gene: TRBJ2-3; CDR3aa: CASSIGGGTDTQYF; CDR3nt: TGTGCCAGTAGTATTGGCGGGGGGACAGATACGCAGTATTTT
v_gene: TRBV6-6; d_gene: .; abundance: few; j_gene: TRBJ1-2; CDR3aa: CASRDSPANYGYTF; CDR3nt: TGTGCCAGCAGGGACTCTCCCGCAAACTATGGCTACACCTTC
v_gene: TRBV7-2; d_gene: .; abundance: .; j_gene: TRBJ1-5; CDR3aa: CASSLRAGVQPQHF; CDR3nt: TGTGCCAGCAGCCTTAGAGCAGGGGTGCAGCCCCAGCATTTT
v_gene: TRBV10-3; d_gene: .; abundance: .; j_gene: TRBJ2-2; CDR3aa: CAISVKQGAGELFF; CDR3nt: TGTGCCATCAGTGTGAAACAGGGTGCCGGGGAGCTGTTTTTT
v_gene: TRBV5-1; d_gene: .; abundance: few; j_gene: TRBJ2-6; CDR3aa: CASSLAAAASGANVLTF; CDR3nt: TGCGCCAGCAGCTTGGCCGCGGCAGCCTCTGGGGCCAACGTCCTGACTTTC
v_gene: TRBV29-1; d_gene: TRBD2; abundance: .; j_gene: TRBJ2-3; CDR3aa: CSVGSGATDTQYF; CDR3nt: TGCAGCGTTGGTAGCGGGGCCACAGATACGCAGTATTTT
v_gene: TRBV18; d_gene: TRBD1; abundance: .; j_gene: TRBJ1-5; CDR3aa: CASSPQGDQPQHF; CDR3nt: TGTGCCAGCTCACCTCAGGGGGATCAGCCCCAGCATTTT
v_gene: TRBV28; d_gene: .; abundance: medium-sized; j_gene: TRBJ2-1; CDR3aa: CASSLSVNEQFF; CDR3nt: TGTGCCAGCAGTCTCAGTGTAAATGAGCAGTTCTTC
v_gene: TRBV30; d_gene: TRBD1; abundance: .; j_gene: TRBJ1-5; CDR3aa: CAWSVTGQGDLQPQHF; CDR3nt: TGTGCCTGGAGTGTAACTGGACAGGGGGATCTCCAGCCCCAGCATTTT
v_gene: TRBV30; d_gene: .; abundance: .; j_gene: TRBJ1-1; CDR3aa: CAWSVGEGTEAFF; CDR3nt: TGTGCCTGGAGTGTAGGGGAGGGCACTGAAGCTTTCTTT
v_gene: TRBV7-2; d_gene: .; abundance: few; j_gene: TRBJ1-5; CDR3aa: CASSLQGAQPQHF; CDR3nt: TGTGCCAGCAGCTTACAGGGTGCTCAGCCCCAGCATTTT
v_gene: TRBV6-5; d_gene: .; abundance: .; j_gene: TRBJ2-3; CDR3aa: CASSYSMYAVASQYF; CDR3nt: TGTGCCAGCAGTTACTCGATGTACGCAGTCGCCTCCCAGTATTTT
v_gene: TRBV7-3; d_gene: .; abundance: few; j_gene: TRBJ2-1; CDR3aa: CASSLGSADEQFF; CDR3nt: TGTGCCAGCAGCTTAGGCTCCGCAGATGAGCAGTTCTTC
v_gene: TRBV7-2; d_gene: TRBD1; abundance: .; j_gene: TRBJ2-7; CDR3aa: CASSLGQSLGEQYF; CDR3nt: TGTGCCAGCAGCTTGGGACAGTCCCTGGGAGAGCAGTACTTC
v_gene: TRBV25-1; d_gene: TRBD2; abundance: .; j_gene: TRBJ2-3; CDR3aa: CASSRGDFTDTQYF; CDR3nt: TGTGCCAGCAGTCGGGGGGACTTCACAGATACGCAGTATTTT
v_gene: TRBV30; d_gene: TRBD2; abundance: .; j_gene: TRBJ2-7; CDR3aa: CAWSFAGDLGEQYF; CDR3nt: TGTGCCTGGAGTTTTGCGGGAGACTTAGGGGAGCAGTACTTC
v_gene: TRBV27; d_gene: .; abundance: .; j_gene: TRBJ2-5; CDR3aa: CASRTGGKAQYF; CDR3nt: TGTGCCAGCAGGACAGGCGGAAAGGCCCAGTACTTC
v_gene: TRBV10-2; d_gene: TRBD1; abundance: .; j_gene: TRBJ2-1; CDR3aa: CASTAGQGAGEQFF; CDR3nt: TGCGCCAGCACCGCGGGACAGGGGGCAGGTGAGCAGTTCTTC
v_gene: TRBV7-9; d_gene: .; abundance: .; j_gene: TRBJ2-5; CDR3aa: CASSANSGNQETQYF; CDR3nt: TGTGCCAGCAGCGCCAACTCAGGAAACCAAGAGACCCAGTACTTC
v_gene: TRBV19; d_gene: .; abundance: .; j_gene: TRBJ1-1; CDR3aa: CASSTTVNTEAFF; CDR3nt: TGTGCCAGTAGTACGACAGTGAACACTGAAGCTTTCTTT
v_gene: TRBV4-2; d_gene: TRBD1; abundance: .; j_gene: TRBJ2-2; CDR3aa: CASSQEDRDTGELFF; CDR3nt: TGTGCCAGCAGCCAAGAGGACAGGGACACCGGGGAGCTGTTTTTT
v_gene: TRBV5-5; d_gene: TRBD1; abundance: few; j_gene: TRBJ2-7; CDR3aa: CASSLGATGDYEQYF; CDR3nt: TGTGCCAGCAGCTTGGGCGCCACAGGGGACTACGAGCAGTACTTC
v_gene: TRBV18; d_gene: TRBD2; abundance: .; j_gene: TRBJ2-1; CDR3aa: CASSPPRAGAGEQFF; CDR3nt: TGTGCCAGCTCACCACCGCGGGCGGGAGCAGGTGAGCAGTTCTTC
v_gene: TRBV7-9; d_gene: .; abundance: .; j_gene: TRBJ2-5; CDR3aa: CASSYGSGTQETQYF; CDR3nt: TGTGCCAGCAGTTACGGATCAGGGACTCAAGAGACCCAGTACTTC
v_gene: TRBV30; d_gene: .; abundance: once; j_gene: TRBJ2-2; CDR3aa: CAWNRRGHTGELPF; CDR3nt: TGTGCCTGGAACCGGAGAGGGCACACCGGGGAGCTGCCTTTT
v_gene: TRBV7-2; d_gene: .; abundance: few; j_gene: TRBJ2-1; CDR3aa: CASSLADPAGEQFF; CDR3nt: TGTGCCAGCAGCTTAGCGGATCCGGCGGGTGAGCAGTTCTTC
v_gene: TRBV5-6; d_gene: TRBD1; abundance: .; j_gene: TRBJ2-7; CDR3aa: CASSLDRGRYEQYF; CDR3nt: TGTGCCAGCAGCTTGGACAGGGGGCGCTACGAGCAGTACTTC
v_gene: TRBV5-4; d_gene: .; abundance: few; j_gene: TRBJ2-3; CDR3aa: CASRRELTDTQYF; CDR3nt: TGTGCCAGCAGGAGGGAGCTAACAGATACGCAGTATTTT
v_gene: TRBV7-3; d_gene: .; abundance: .; j_gene: TRBJ1-1; CDR3aa: CASSLGQVTEAFF; CDR3nt: TGTGCCAGCAGCTTAGGGCAAGTCACTGAAGCTTTCTTT
v_gene: TRBV30; d_gene: TRBD1; abundance: few; j_gene: TRBJ1-5; CDR3aa: CAWSGTGSRQPQHF; CDR3nt: TGTGCCTGGAGCGGGACAGGGTCACGTCAGCCCCAGCATTTT
v_gene: TRBV4-2; d_gene: .; abundance: once; j_gene: TRBJ2-2; CDR3aa: CASSQEVSRGTGELFF; CDR3nt: TGTGCCAGCAGCCAAGAAGTTAGCAGGGGAACCGGGGAGCTGTTTTTT
v_gene: TRBV27; d_gene: .; abundance: .; j_gene: TRBJ2-3; CDR3aa: CASSFQITDTQYF; CDR3nt: TGTGCCAGCAGTTTTCAGATCACAGATACGCAGTATTTT
v_gene: TRBV30; d_gene: TRBD1; abundance: few; j_gene: TRBJ1-5; CDR3aa: CAYGQGPNQPQHF; CDR3nt: TGTGCCTACGGACAGGGCCCCAATCAGCCCCAGCATTTT
v_gene: TRBV5-1; d_gene: TRBD1; abundance: .; j_gene: TRBJ1-4; CDR3aa: CASSWTGTATNEKLFF; CDR3nt: TGCGCCAGCAGCTGGACCGGGACAGCAACTAATGAAAAACTGTTTTTT
v_gene: TRBV5-6; d_gene: TRBD1; abundance: few; j_gene: TRBJ1-2; CDR3aa: CASSRTGPLYGYTF; CDR3nt: TGTGCCAGCAGCCGGACAGGGCCCCTCTATGGCTACACCTTC